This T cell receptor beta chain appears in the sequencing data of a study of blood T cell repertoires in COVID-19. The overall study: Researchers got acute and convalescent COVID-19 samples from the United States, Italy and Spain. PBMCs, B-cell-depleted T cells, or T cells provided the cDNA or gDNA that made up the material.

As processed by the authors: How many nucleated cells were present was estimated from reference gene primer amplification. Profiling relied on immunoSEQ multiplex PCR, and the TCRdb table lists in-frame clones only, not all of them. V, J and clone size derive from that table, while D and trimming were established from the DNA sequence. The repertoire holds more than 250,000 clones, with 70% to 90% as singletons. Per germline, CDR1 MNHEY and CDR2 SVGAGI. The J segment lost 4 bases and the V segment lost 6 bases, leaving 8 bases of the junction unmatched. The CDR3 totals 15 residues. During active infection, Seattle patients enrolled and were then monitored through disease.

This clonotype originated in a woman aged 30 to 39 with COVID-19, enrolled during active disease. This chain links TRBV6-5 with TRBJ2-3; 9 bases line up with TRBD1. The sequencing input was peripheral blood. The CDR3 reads CASRQQGARADTQYF. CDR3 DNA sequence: TGTGCCAGCAGGCAACAGGGGGCTCGCGCAGATACGCAGTATTTT.